Below are 14 T cell receptor beta chains sequenced from a single sample in a study of molecular identifiers for immune sequencing clone quantification. From the PCR reads, TCRdb called clonotypes with MiXCR, one entry per CDR3 protein. The sample lists 300,000 to 400,000 distinct CDR3 sequences; over 20% were seen once. The sample taken for sequencing was naive CD8+ T cells from blood, with Jurkat cell RNA spiked in. Indicated subset: FACS-sorted CD8+CD4-CCR7+CD45RA+ naive T cells. Receptor source: a human donor in good health. Some libraries in this study had Jurkat cell RNA spiked in.

A few counts support this clonotype. Just one base apart from a much larger clone, this may be a read error. The rearrangement joins TRBV29-1 to TRBJ2-5, with D possibly TRBD2 on 5 matching bases. The CDR3 length is 13 residues. The germline gives CDR1 SQVTM, CDR2 ANQGSEA. CDR3 sequence (DNA): TGCAGCGTTGAGCGGGCGCGGCAAGAGACCCAGCACTTC. Its protein product is CSVERARQETQHF.

A word on this clonotype: Just one base apart from a much larger clone, this may be a read error. The chain carries TRBV28 and TRBJ2-7; D possibly corresponds to TRBD2 (5 bases). Per germline, CDR1 MDHEN and CDR2 SYDVKM. This CDR3 has 11 residues. This chain's CDR3 is CASSPSGEQHF. CDR3 DNA sequence: TGTGCCAGCAGCCCGAGTGGGGAGCAGCACTTC.

This clonotype has a count of ten or more. V gene TRBV29-1 combines with J gene TRBJ1-1; possibly TRBD1 for D (5 bases). The germline gives CDR1 SQVTM, CDR2 ANQGSEA. V shed 3 bases and J shed 0 bases, with 8 bases lying between them. The CDR3 covers 13 residues. The CDR3 nucleotides read TGCAGCGTTGACGACAGCTTGAACACTGAAGCTTTCTTT. This encodes CSVDDSLNTEAFF.

This clonotype was counted many times. This rearrangement joins TRBV27 to TRBJ1-6, with TRBD1 matching 7 bases. The CDR3 runs 15 residues. The germline V gene has CDR1 MNHEY and CDR2 SMNVEV (reference sequence). J was trimmed by 4 bases and V by 5 bases; bases with no gene match: 5. This chain's CDR3 is CASSPGTAYNSPLHF. The CDR3 DNA reads as TGTGCCAGCAGTCCCGGGACAGCTTATAATTCACCCCTCCACTTT.

This clonotype was recorded many times. V and J are TRBV7-9 and TRBJ2-5, with D perhaps TRBD1 (6 bases). CDR1 and CDR2 from the germline V gene are SEHNR and FQNEAQ (reference sequence). There are 14 residues in the CDR3. Trimming shortened V by 10 bases and J by 4 bases, and 19 bases separated the two germline ends. Written as DNA, the CDR3 is TGTGCCACCGAAACAGGGTTCTACGTAGAGACCCAGTACTTC. As protein: CATETGFYVETQYF.

This clonotype was found many times. The chain is built from TRBV29-1 and TRBJ2-3, with TRBD2 identical over 10 bases. Germline CDR1 reads SQVTM; CDR2 reads ANQGSEA. The CDR3 length is 14 residues. Trimming took 5 bases from V and 5 from J; bases not matched to a gene: 7. CDR3 in DNA: TGCAGCGTTATACTAGCGGGGCGGGGAGATACGCAGTATTTT. Its protein product is CSVILAGRGDTQYF.

Of note for this clonotype: Just one base apart from a much larger clone, this may be a read error. J is TRBJ2-7 and V is TRBV4-3; 11 bases align to TRBD1. The germline CDR1 and CDR2 sequences are LGHNA and YSLEER. Losses at the gene ends were 4 bases for V and 6 bases for J; bases not matched to a gene: 8. The CDR3 contains 15 residues. The DNA of the CDR3 is TGCGCCAGCAGCCGAAGGACAGGGGGCCCGAGCGAGCAGTACTTC. Amino acids: CASSRRTGGPSEQYF.

At least ten counts were recorded for this clonotype. V usage is TRBV5-1 and J usage is TRBJ1-1, with D maybe TRBD1 (5 bases). The CDR3 contains 12 residues. Germline V gene data show CDR1 as SGHRS and CDR2 as YFSETQ. Trimming left V 5 bases short and J 4 bases short, with 9 bases between. The CDR3 nucleotides read TGCGCCAGCAGTGGGGGGAGCACTGAAGCTTTCTTT. It yields the protein CASSGGSTEAFF. Combining the CDR3 with reference TRBV5-1 and TRBJ1-1 gives the whole variable domain KAGVTQTPRYLIKTRGQQVTLSCSPISGHRSVSWYQQTPGQGLQFLFEYFSETQRNKGNFPGRFSGRQFSNSRSEMNVSTLELGDSALYLCASSGGSTEAFFGQGTRLTVV.

There are many counts of this clonotype. The genes are TRBV7-6 and TRBJ2-2; 7 bases match TRBD1. Germline CDR1 is SGHVS and CDR2 is FNYEAQ. This CDR3 comprises 16 residues. V gave up 5 bases and J gave up 4 bases; unmatched junction bases: 10. The CDR3 region has the DNA TGTGCCAGCAGCAGATCCGACAGGGAAATCACCGGGGAGCTGTTTTTT. The encoded protein is CASSRSDREITGELFF.

This clonotype was counted between two and nine times. V usage is TRBV7-6 and J usage is TRBJ2-1, with 11 bases aligning to TRBD2. Germline CDR1 SGHVS, CDR2 FNYEAQ. Trimming at V came to 5 bases and at J to 8 bases, leaving 8 bases not matched to a gene. The CDR3 covers 15 residues. The CDR3 loop reads CASSLTSGGGDEQFF. CDR3 in DNA: TGTGCCAGCAGCCTAACTAGCGGGGGCGGAGATGAGCAGTTCTTC.

This clonotype was recorded once. The chain carries TRBV4-1 and TRBJ1-5, with D uncertain. In germline, CDR1 is MGHRA, CDR2 YSYEKL. The CDR3 loop spans 14 amino acids. V was pared by 10 bases and J by 6 bases, with 19 bases between. CDR3 sequence (DNA): TGCGCCAACCGCCTCGTGTCGGGCGCTCAGCCCCAGCATTTT. It encodes CANRLVSGAQPQHF.

The chain is built from TRBV6-5 and TRBJ2-7, with D perhaps matching TRBD1 (6 bases). Germline values: CDR1 MNHEY, CDR2 SVGAGI. The V end was cut by 2 bases, the J end by 3 bases, with 11 bases between. The length of the CDR3 is 14 residues. For the CDR3, the DNA is TGTGCCAGCAGTTACAAGGACAGAGACTACGAGCAGTACTTC. Translating gives CASSYKDRDYEQYF.

Of note for this clonotype: This could be a read error, since a much larger clone is one nucleotide away. The chain's CDR3 is CASSRRTGGRAKNIQYF. CDR3 sequence (DNA): TGTGCCAGCAGCCGCAGGACAGGCGGGCGAGCCAAAAACATTCAGTACTTC. The chain joins TRBV7-9 to TRBJ2-4; 7 nucleotides agree with TRBD1. Per germline, CDR1 SEHNR and CDR2 FQNEAQ (reference sequence). Trimming at V came to 5 bases and at J to 0 bases, leaving 10 bases not matched to a gene. The CDR3 extends over 17 amino acids. The full variable domain, with the rest looked up from reference TRBV7-9 and TRBJ2-4, is DTGVSQNPRHKITKRGQNVTFRCDPISEHNRLYWYRQTLGQGPEFLTYFQNEAQLEKSRLLSDRFSAERPKGSFSTLEIQRTEQGDSAMYLCASSRRTGGRAKNIQYFGAGTRLSVL.

This clonotype came up many times. V gene TRBV6-5 combines with J gene TRBJ2-3; 9 nucleotides align to TRBD2. This CDR3 has 15 amino acids. V lost 2 bases and J lost 2; bases outside the gene matches: 2. The germline V gene encodes CDR1 MNHEY and CDR2 SVGAGI. DNA of the CDR3: TGTGCCAGCAGTTACAAGCGGGGGGTCACAGATACGCAGTATTTT. Its translation: CASSYKRGVTDTQYF.